This T cell receptor (beta chain) is from a study of CD8+CD57+ T cells in acquired aplastic anemia. This clonotype turned up a few times. Antigen unknown. The TCR beta profiling, which covered VDJ combination and CDR3 sequence, was carried out using genomic DNA as the template. TCRdb called the reads again in MiXCR, with one record for every CDR3 protein. The sample has about half a million distinct CDR3 sequences; less than 35% are singletons. Sequenced patients had shown CD8+CD57+ cell expansion by flow cytometry. Everyone among the patients had severe acquired aplastic anemia. There was no therapy given to any patient before the blood sampling took place. Whole-study findings and limits: Patients and controls shared some 30 CD8+ CDR3 sequences, highly expressed in patients.

The CDR3 totals 15 residues. V lost 9 bases, J lost 8 bases, and 23 bases lay in between. The germline V gene encodes CDR1 LNHNV and CDR2 YYDKDF (reference sequence). The receptor comes from a human donor with aplastic anemia. This rearrangement joins TRBV15 to TRBJ2-1; the D is unclear. Sequencing was carried out using sorted CD4+, CD8+, or CD8+CD57+ T cells (not recorded which) from PBMCs. CDR3 coding DNA: TGTGCCACTCAGCTGAGCGCTACCCCGGACGATGAGCAGTTCTTC. Its protein is CATQLSATPDDEQFF.